This entry describes one T cell receptor beta chain. Its antigen is unidentified. TCRdb's copy holds only in-frame clones and misses some; the assay was immunoSEQ multiplex PCR. The repertoire holds 31,000 or so clones, less than 85% seen once, with roughly 21% in the top ten. Drawing of blood for sampling happened at baseline, at cycle 4 day 1, and at cycle 7 day 1. This record comes from a study of OX40 agonist ivuxolimab in advanced cancers. For the study at large: An agonistic anti-OX40 (CD134) antibody, ivuxolimab, was used to treat the patients.

CDR1 and CDR2 from the germline V gene are SGHNT and YYREEE (reference sequence). V was cut by 0 bases and J by 1 base, with 10 bases left in between. This CDR3 contains 15 residues. Regarding the study as a whole: The study did not work out the antigen specificity of the expanded peripheral T cells.

This specimen consisted of CD4+ or CD8+ T cells sorted from blood, obtained in a trial of the OX40 agonist ivuxolimab. This TCR derives from an adult with an advanced solid tumor such as melanoma, head and neck, liver or kidney cancer. The gene calls are TRBV5-4 and TRBJ1-1, with D unclear. CDR3 coding DNA: TGTGCCAGCAGCTTGGCCGGGGTAGAGAACACTGAAGCTTTCTTT. It specifies CASSLAGVENTEAFF.